This TCR beta chain originates from a study of vaccination and CD4 T cells after COVID-19. Study-wide background: Two of the convalescents were Hispanic, and convalescents were six males and four females. Investigators took post-vaccine samples a median 72 days after dose two, within a range of 14 to 241. Stimuli were overlapping spike peptide pools of SARS-CoV-2 and three common cold coronaviruses (HCoV-NL63, HCoV-OC43, HCoV-229E).

Sequencing of DNA taken from cultured CD4+ T cells relied on the Oncomine TCR Beta short-read assay. TCRdb reprocessed the PCR reads via MiXCR and lists one record per CDR3 protein. This table holds around 18,000 distinct CDR3 sequences, 51% found once. The V gene end was trimmed by 1 base and the J gene end by 5 bases; junction bases not matched to a gene: 8. Germline CDR1 SGHAT, CDR2 FQDESV (reference sequence). CDR3 length: 16 residues. Time point: late sampling 161 to 241 days after vaccination in a few convalescent patients. Noted treatment: roughly 10-day PBMC culture with coronavirus spike peptide pools or control peptides (ViraFEST assay). PCR positivity dates ran from March to December 2020, preceding US Alpha, Beta and Delta variants. In regard to this clonotype: The antigen remains unidentified.

The chain has TRBV11-1 and TRBJ2-7; 10 bases agree with TRBD2. Sequenced material: CD4+ T cells from blood, cultured in vitro, taken about 7 months after SARS-CoV-2 vaccination. This sequence was found in a human donor who had recovered from COVID-19. The CDR3 coding sequence is TGTGCCAGCAGCTTAGGACCCTCTAGCGGGAGCCACGAGCAGTACTTC. Protein product: CASSLGPSSGSHEQYF.